The T cell receptor (beta chain) described here comes from a study of OX40 agonist ivuxolimab in advanced cancers. Context from the whole study: The costimulatory receptor OX40 (CD134) was targeted by ivuxolimab, a fully human IgG2 agonistic monoclonal antibody. Intravenous ivuxolimab was administered to patients every 2 weeks at six dose levels: 0.01, 0.1, 0.3, 1.5, 3 and 10 mg/kg. Partial responses occurred in three dose-escalation patients: two with cutaneous melanoma and one with hepatocellular carcinoma. A male proportion of roughly 80% and a mean age of approximately 60 years, ranging from 23 to 79, were recorded for the dose-escalation cohort. The paper reports the monotherapy dose-escalation portion (N = 52 patients) of the phase I ivuxolimab trial. Patients were allowed to have had prior anti-PD-1, anti-PD-L1 or anti-CTLA-4 therapy, and approximately 41% of the dose-escalation patients had previously received checkpoint inhibitors. Of the approximately 50 dose-escalation patients, hepatocellular carcinoma was present in about 20, melanoma in roughly 15, renal cell carcinoma in 9 and head and neck cancer in 9. Peripheral TCRbeta sequencing aimed to test whether ivuxolimab altered TCR sequence diversity and caused clonal T-cell expansion.

A word on this clone: Its cognate antigen has yet to be identified. Per-base quality was not reported, and no clone a single base away is much larger than it.

The full study reports these points: Low levels of normalized T-cell clonal expansion were also seen in some patients who did not respond. In the 0.1-3.0 mg/kg groups, partial responders had among the lowest normalized peripheral clonal expansion, particularly in CD8+ T cells. At doses of 0.1 to 3.0 mg/kg, clonal expansion of both CD4+ and CD8+ blood T cells was observed from baseline to week 6. Which antigens the clonally expanded peripheral T cells were specific for was not determined. After ivuxolimab, expanded clones were on average more numerous among CD8+ T cells than among CD4+ T cells.

Patients with a history of autoimmune disease or receiving systemic immunosuppression were excluded from the trial. In every dose cohort, peripheral blood was drawn for TCR sequencing at baseline, cycle 4 day 1, and cycle 7 day 1. The samples were taken from a phase I, first-in-human, multicenter, open-label dose-escalation trial of ivuxolimab. The trial enrolled adults with locally advanced or metastatic head and neck squamous cell, hepatocellular, melanoma or renal cell carcinoma. Before TCR sequencing, CD4+ T cells and CD8+ T cells from peripheral blood were sorted into separate populations. To sequence the TCRbeta CDR3 region, genomic DNA was isolated from the sorted cells. The immunoSEQ Assay was used to sequence the TCRbeta CDR3 regions. TCRdb carries this immuneACCESS record with in-frame sequences only. Its versions omit some clonotypes, under half of them owing to an unresolved V gene in the studies checked, with the rest unexplained. The sample table lists roughly 40,000 clones, approximately 86% of them with a count of one. In total, the top ten clones hold 12% of the sample.

In the germline V gene, CDR1 corresponds to SGHRS and CDR2 to YFSETQ. The germline ends are 17 bases apart after V is trimmed by 4 bases and J by 3 bases. From the cysteine through the phenylalanine, the CDR3 covers 17 amino acids. Left in the record is the CDR3 DNA by itself, 51 bases read in frame from the first base. Sample: CD4+ or CD8+ T cells sorted from blood, taken in a trial of the OX40 agonist ivuxolimab. In this chain, TRBV5-1 is recombined with TRBJ1-6; too little of a D gene remains to name it. This clonotype was sampled from an adult with an advanced solid tumor such as melanoma, head and neck, liver or kidney cancer. The nucleotide sequence reads TGCGCCAGCAGCGAGAGGAGGCAAGGGTACTATAATTCACCCCTCCACTTT. This gives the protein CASSERRQGYYNSPLHF.